This T cell receptor (beta chain) was sequenced in a study of T cell responses to AZD1222 COVID-19 vaccine. Assay: immunoSEQ multiplex PCR; the TCRdb copy retains only in-frame clones and omits some. This sample has 130,000 or so clones, with 90% found just once. The germline V gene has CDR1 LNHNV and CDR2 YYDKDF (reference sequence). The CDR3 loop spans 16 amino acids. The V gene end was trimmed by 5 bases and the J gene end by 7 bases; junction bases not matched to a gene: 9. This material consisted of peripheral blood, taken on day 0 of AZD1222 vaccination. The clonotype originates from an adult in good health. V and J are TRBV15 and TRBJ2-1; 12 positions match TRBD1. CDR3 loop: CATSRNRDRGRNEQFF. The CDR3 DNA reads TGTGCCACCAGCCGAAACCGGGACAGGGGGCGGAATGAGCAGTTCTTC.